These 2 T cell receptor beta chains were sequenced from one sample in a study of monozygotic twins with inflammatory bowel disease. TCRdb re-called the 5' RACE reads and catalogs CDR3 proteins one per entry, DNA excluded. The sample table sets out hundreds of thousands of distinct CDR3 sequences. Sample: blood. These receptors were taken from a human donor with ulcerative colitis or Crohn's disease, or a healthy co-twin of an affected twin (not recorded which).

This rearrangement joins TRBV18 to TRBJ2-7; the D gene TCRdb calls, TRBD1, cannot be checked with no DNA. The CDR3 is 15 residues long. Germline V gene sequence: CDR1 KGHSH, CDR2 LQKENI. Here the CDR3 reads CASSPPIQGAYEQYF.

The CDR3 here is CASSLGDTGGNQPQHF. The chain employs TRBV5-1 and TRBJ1-5; TCRdb outputs TRBD1, but without DNA this stays unchecked. From germline, CDR1 is SGHRS and CDR2 YFSETQ. The CDR3 totals 16 residues.